The sample holds a few counts of the clone carrying this TCR beta chain. Antigen unknown. This entry belongs to a study of blood T cells in healthy people across ages. At the level of the study: Template-switching capture recovered about one barcoded beta molecule per two T cells. Study-level findings and limits: Per million T cells, TCR beta diversity dropped roughly linearly as age increased.

With a J-beta primer mix and a sample-barcoded 5' primer, a second PCR ran about 6 to 11 cycles. The authors tagged each cDNA molecule using a template-switch adaptor with 12 random nucleotides. From the 5' RACE reads, TCRdb called clonotypes with MiXCR, one entry per CDR3 protein. The table shows approximately 1,000,000 distinct CDR3 sequences, with under 55% occurring only once. The CDR3 is 15 amino acids. V was cut by 5 bases and J by 2 bases, with 16 bases left in between. Germline CDR1 SGHTA, CDR2 FQGNSA. Extraction yielded at least 6 micrograms of total RNA per sample. The chain has TRBV7-2 and TRBJ2-7; D ambiguous. This TCR came from a woman aged 60-75 years in good health. The sequenced sample was blood. The CDR3 nucleotides read TGTGCCAGCAGCCCAACACCCTTCCAAGCCTACGAGCAGTACTTC. Protein sequence: CASSPTPFQAYEQYF. Variable domain in full (rest from reference TRBV7-2 and TRBJ2-7): GAGVSQSPSNKVTEKGKDVELRCDPISGHTALYWYRQSLGQGLEFLIYFQGNSAPDKSGLPSDRFSAERTGGSVSTLTIQRTQQEDSAVYLCASSPTPFQAYEQYFGPGTRLTVT.